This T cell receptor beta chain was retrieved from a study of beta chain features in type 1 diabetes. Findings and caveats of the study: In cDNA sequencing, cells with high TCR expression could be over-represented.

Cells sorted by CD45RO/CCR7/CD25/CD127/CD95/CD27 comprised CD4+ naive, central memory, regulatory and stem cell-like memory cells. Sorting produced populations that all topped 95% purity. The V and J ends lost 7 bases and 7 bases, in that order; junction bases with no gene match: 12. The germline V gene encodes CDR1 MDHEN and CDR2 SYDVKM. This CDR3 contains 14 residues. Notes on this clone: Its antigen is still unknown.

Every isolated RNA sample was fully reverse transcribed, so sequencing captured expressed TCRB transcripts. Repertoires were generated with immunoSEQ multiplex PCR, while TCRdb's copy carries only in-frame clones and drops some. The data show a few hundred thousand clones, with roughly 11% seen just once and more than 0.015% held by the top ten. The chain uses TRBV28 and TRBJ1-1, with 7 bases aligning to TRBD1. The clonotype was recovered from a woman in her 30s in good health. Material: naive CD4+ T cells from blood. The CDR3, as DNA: TGTGCCAGCAAACTCAGGGGGGCTCAAGGTGAAGCTTTCTTT. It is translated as CASKLRGAQGEAFF.